This TCR beta chain was obtained from a study of T cells after yellow fever vaccination. This clonotype was seen a few times. V was pared by 2 bases and J by 2 bases, with 7 bases between. Germline V gene data show CDR1 as MNHEY and CDR2 as SVGAGI. The CDR3 is 14 residues long. TCRdb itself ran the 5' RACE reads through MiXCR, one entry per CDR3 protein. The table includes approximately 130,000 distinct CDR3 sequences, about 15% detected once. The sample consisted of CD8+ T cells sorted from PBMCs, taken 5 days after the yellow fever booster vaccination. The genes are TRBV6-5 and TRBJ1-5, with a possible D match to TRBD1 (5 bases). The TCR comes from a man younger than 35 who received the YFV17D yellow fever vaccine. Here the CDR3 reads CASSYGAGNQPQHF. CDR3 nucleotide sequence: TGTGCCAGCAGTTACGGGGCTGGCAATCAGCCCCAGCATTTT.